This T cell receptor beta chain was sequenced for a study of cytotoxic CD8 clonotypes in ibrutinib-treated CLL. Study information: Among the patients, over 9 presented as relapsed/refractory and 15 as treatment-naive; fewer than 18 showed unmutated IGHV. Whole-study findings and limits: While tracking circulating CD8+ T-cell counts, baseline clonality exceeded that of age-matched healthy donors. Sustained-remission and progressing patients' sampling times differed. An increase in clonality occurred at ibrutinib response, followed by a return toward baseline at progression.

The CDR3 has 10 amino acids. Germline values: CDR1 MDHEN, CDR2 SYDVKM. V shed 6 bases and J shed 7 bases, with 7 bases lying between them. This table comes from immunoSEQ multiplex PCR, and its TCRdb copy is limited to in-frame clones, with some not included. The data contain more than 12,000 clones, 55% to 80% of them singletons. Regarding this clone: No antigen is known for it.

The sequences come from PBMCs, collected before ibrutinib treatment. This chain links TRBV28 with TRBJ2-7; unclear D gene. The receptor was isolated from a human donor with chronic lymphocytic leukemia. CDR3 bases: TGTGCCAGCAGGAGTCATGAGCAGTACTTC. Translated, it gives CASRSHEQYF.